This is a list of T cell receptor beta chains from one sample in a study of T cells after yellow fever vaccination. MiXCR, applied by TCRdb to the 5' RACE reads, yields one record per CDR3 protein. The table has about 230,000 distinct CDR3 sequences, approximately 6.8% seen once. The sample consisted of CD4+ T cells sorted from PBMCs, taken on the day of the yellow fever booster vaccination. The source of these receptors is a man aged 25 to 40 who received the YFV17D yellow fever vaccine. Each CDR3 is given with its conserved first and last residue. D genes are given only for firm matches. Size values are once, few and many counts, or a class for expanded clones, and some rows have none.

J,D,size,V,CDR3,DNA
TRBJ2-3,.,few,TRBV7-2,CASSLEGPAQYF,TGTGCCAGCAGCTTAGAGGGACCAGCGCAGTATTTT
TRBJ2-1,.,few,TRBV4-2,CASSQGEVNNEQFF,TGTGCCAGCAGCCAGGGTGAGGTTAACAATGAGCAGTTCTTC
TRBJ2-1,TRBD2,few,TRBV19,CASKEGLAHEQFF,TGTGCCAGTAAAGAGGGACTAGCGCATGAGCAGTTCTTC
TRBJ2-3,TRBD1,few,TRBV14,CASSHLGQGADTQYF,TGTGCCAGCAGCCACCTCGGGCAGGGGGCAGATACGCAGTATTTT
TRBJ1-2,.,few,TRBV12-3/TRBV12-4,CASSFAGQGGGYTF,TGTGCCAGCAGTTTTGCCGGCCAGGGCGGAGGCTACACCTTC
TRBJ2-1,.,many,TRBV3-1,CASSQEAAGSNEQFF,TGTGCCAGCAGCCAAGAAGCTGCGGGATCAAATGAGCAGTTCTTC
TRBJ2-3,TRBD2,many,TRBV23-1,CASPTLAGGTDTQYF,TGCGCCAGCCCAACGCTAGCGGGAGGCACAGATACGCAGTATTTT
TRBJ2-6,TRBD2,many,TRBV6-2/TRBV6-3,CASTRRGGYAGANVLTF,TGTGCCAGCACCCGACGGGGGGGCTACGCTGGGGCCAACGTCCTGACTTTC
TRBJ2-5,TRBD2,.,TRBV7-2,CASSTSALAGETQYF,TGTGCCAGCAGCACGTCGGCACTAGCGGGAGAGACCCAGTACTTC
TRBJ2-4,.,.,TRBV2,CASSETPGLAKNIQYF,TGTGCCAGCAGTGAAACCCCGGGACTAGCCAAAAACATTCAGTACTTC
TRBJ2-3,TRBD1,few,TRBV29-1,CSVGTGDAGDTQYF,TGCAGCGTAGGGACAGGCGATGCGGGAGATACGCAGTATTTT
TRBJ2-7,TRBD1,many,TRBV7-9,CASSLTGQGLVF,TGTGCCAGCAGCTTAACCGGACAGGGCCTGGTCTTC
TRBJ2-1,.,.,TRBV7-9,CASSLLIPAGKTF,TGTGCCAGCAGCTTACTTATCCCGGCGGGAAAGACTTTC
TRBJ1-1,.,many,TRBV11-3,CASSLEGAGTEAFF,TGTGCCAGCAGCTTAGAGGGGGCCGGCACTGAAGCTTTCTTT
TRBJ2-7,.,.,TRBV6-5,CASSSRGRGSYEQYF,TGTGCCAGCAGTTCTCGGGGCCGTGGGTCCTACGAGCAGTACTTC
TRBJ2-1,TRBD1,many,TRBV5-1,CASSPLGQNNNEQFF,TGCGCCAGCAGCCCCCTGGGACAGAACAACAATGAGCAGTTCTTC
TRBJ1-6,TRBD1,.,TRBV6-2/TRBV6-3,CASSFSGGRGNSPLHF,TGTGCCAGCAGTTTCTCAGGGGGCCGGGGCAATTCACCCCTCCACTTT
TRBJ2-1,TRBD1,many,TRBV6-2/TRBV6-3,CASSRDSSEQFF,TGTGCCAGCAGCCGGGACAGCAGTGAGCAGTTCTTC
TRBJ1-5,TRBD1,few,TRBV6-2/TRBV6-3,CASRSRDRAYQPQHF,TGTGCCAGCAGATCCCGGGACAGGGCGTATCAGCCCCAGCATTTT
TRBJ2-5,TRBD1,few,TRBV7-2,CASSPGDRLKETQYF,TGTGCCAGCAGCCCCGGGGACAGACTAAAAGAGACCCAGTACTTC
TRBJ1-4,.,.,TRBV7-2,CASTPGRGNEKLFF,TGTGCCAGCACCCCCGGGAGGGGTAATGAAAAACTGTTTTTT
TRBJ2-5,TRBD2,few,TRBV15,CATSRDRQAGGWRETQYF,TGTGCCACCAGCAGAGATCGGCAGGCGGGAGGGTGGAGAGAGACCCAGTACTTC
TRBJ1-6,TRBD1,many,TRBV4-2,CASSLTGTDNSPLHF,TGTGCCAGCAGCTTGACCGGGACAGATAATTCACCCCTCCACTTT
TRBJ2-2,TRBD1,few,TRBV6-5,CASSYSGQGTNTGELFF,TGTGCCAGCAGTTACTCGGGACAGGGGACGAACACCGGGGAGCTGTTTTTT
TRBJ2-2,.,many,TRBV7-3,CASSLERGGTGELFF,TGTGCCAGCAGCTTAGAGAGAGGGGGCACCGGGGAGCTGTTTTTT
TRBJ2-1,.,.,TRBV15,CATSRDGALVNEQFF,TGTGCCACCAGCAGAGATGGGGCCCTAGTCAATGAGCAGTTCTTC
TRBJ1-1,TRBD1,few,TRBV5-1,CASSWEGTVNTEAFF,TGCGCCAGCAGCTGGGAGGGGACAGTGAACACTGAAGCTTTCTTT
TRBJ1-1,TRBD1,.,TRBV29-1,CSVEGQGGLVGTEAFF,TGCAGCGTTGAAGGACAGGGTGGTTTGGTCGGTACTGAAGCTTTCTTT
TRBJ2-1,TRBD2,.,TRBV14,CASSQVPSAGPYIEQFF,TGTGCCAGCAGCCAAGTCCCCTCAGCGGGGCCCTACATTGAGCAGTTCTTC
TRBJ1-6,TRBD1,many,TRBV7-2,CASSPGQGLASPLHF,TGTGCCAGCAGCCCGGGACAGGGGCTCGCCTCACCCCTCCACTTT
TRBJ2-3,.,.,TRBV12-3/TRBV12-4,CANSLGFTDTQYF,TGTGCCAACAGTTTAGGGTTCACAGATACGCAGTATTTT
TRBJ2-6,.,.,TRBV24-1,CATSDFSHSGANVLTF,TGTGCCACCAGTGATTTCTCACACTCTGGGGCCAACGTCCTGACTTTC
TRBJ2-1,TRBD2,many,TRBV12-3/TRBV12-4,CASSSPSGSFTHEQFF,TGTGCCAGCAGCTCCCCGAGCGGGAGTTTTACCCATGAGCAGTTCTTC
TRBJ2-5,TRBD1,.,TRBV7-6,CASSLPGQGGYETQYF,TGTGCCAGCAGCTTACCGGGACAGGGTGGGTATGAGACCCAGTACTTC
TRBJ2-1,TRBD2,few,TRBV7-2,CASSLGGPGGRNEQFF,TGTGCCAGCAGCTTAGGGGGTCCGGGAGGGCGGAATGAGCAGTTCTTC
TRBJ2-7,TRBD1,many,TRBV5-6,CASSLGPPTGELGQYF,TGTGCCAGCAGCTTGGGGCCCCCGACAGGGGAGCTGGGGCAGTACTTC
TRBJ2-7,.,few,TRBV12-5,CASGLVSGTSYEQYF,TGTGCTAGTGGTTTGGTAAGTGGGACCTCCTACGAGCAGTACTTC
TRBJ2-1,.,many,TRBV7-2,CASSLKRSGSSYNEQFF,TGTGCCAGCAGCTTAAAGAGAAGCGGCAGCTCCTACAATGAGCAGTTCTTC
TRBJ2-1,.,.,TRBV6-2/TRBV6-3,CASRGGLAGYNEQFF,TGTGCCAGCAGAGGGGGCCTAGCGGGTTACAATGAGCAGTTCTTC
TRBJ2-1,.,.,TRBV6-2/TRBV6-3,CASSHLQNNEQFF,TGTGCCAGCAGTCATTTACAGAACAATGAGCAGTTCTTC
TRBJ2-5,TRBD2,many,TRBV15,CATSRAGGPETQYF,TGTGCCACCAGCAGAGCGGGAGGGCCAGAGACCCAGTACTTC
TRBJ2-6,.,few,TRBV7-2,CASRPGGLPGANVLTF,TGTGCCAGCAGACCCGGGGGGCTCCCTGGGGCCAACGTCCTGACTTTC
TRBJ1-4,.,many,TRBV29-1,CSARSTGGKLFF,TGCAGCGCCCGGTCGACTGGTGGAAAACTGTTTTTT
TRBJ2-7,TRBD1,few,TRBV6-2/TRBV6-3,CASSPLRGLSYEQYF,TGTGCCAGCAGCCCCCTGAGGGGGCTCTCCTACGAGCAGTACTTC
TRBJ2-3,.,.,TRBV2,CASRRSFSTNTDTQYF,TGTGCCAGCAGACGCTCATTTTCTACGAACACAGATACGCAGTATTTT
TRBJ2-7,.,few,TRBV6-1,CASRESGSYEQYF,TGTGCCAGCAGGGAAAGCGGTTCCTACGAGCAGTACTTC
TRBJ2-7,TRBD2,.,TRBV5-6,CASSSAGAPYEQYF,TGTGCCAGCAGCTCAGCGGGGGCCCCCTACGAGCAGTACTTC
TRBJ2-1,TRBD2,many,TRBV30,CAWSGAHAAVSGGHNEQFF,TGTGCCTGGAGTGGAGCCCACGCGGCCGTTAGCGGGGGACACAATGAGCAGTTCTTC